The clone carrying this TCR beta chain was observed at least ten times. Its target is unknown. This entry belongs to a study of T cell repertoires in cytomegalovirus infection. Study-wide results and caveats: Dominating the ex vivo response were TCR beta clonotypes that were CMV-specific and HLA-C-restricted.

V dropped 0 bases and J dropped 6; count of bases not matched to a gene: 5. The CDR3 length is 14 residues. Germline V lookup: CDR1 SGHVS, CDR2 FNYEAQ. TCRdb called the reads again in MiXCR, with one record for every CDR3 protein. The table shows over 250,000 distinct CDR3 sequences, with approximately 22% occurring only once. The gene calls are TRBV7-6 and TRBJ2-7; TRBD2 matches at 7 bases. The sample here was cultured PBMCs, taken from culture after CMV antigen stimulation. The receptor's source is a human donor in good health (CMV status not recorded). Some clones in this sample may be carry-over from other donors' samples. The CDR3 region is CASSLAGGNGEQYF. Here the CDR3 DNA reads TGTGCCAGCAGCTTAGCGGGAGGGAACGGCGAGCAGTACTTC.